These 25 T cell receptor beta chains were sequenced from one sample in a study of T cell responses to AZD1222 COVID-19 vaccine. Sequencing was performed with immunoSEQ multiplex PCR; in TCRdb, only in-frame clones are kept and a portion is missing. The sample lists 150,000 to 200,000 clones, approximately 90% occurring once. Sequenced here: peripheral blood, sampled 28 days after the second AZD1222 dose. The receptors here all came from an adult who received the AZD1222 COVID-19 vaccine.

The chain employs TRBV10-3 and TRBJ1-2; the D gene is possibly TRBD1 (5 bases). The CDR3 totals 14 residues. CDR1 is ENHRY, CDR2 SYGVKD, per germline. With 4 bases removed from V and 5 bases from J, the gap between germline ends came to 14 bases. CDR3 in DNA: TGTGCCATCAGTGTCCAGCAGGGCCCGTATGGCTACACCTTC. Protein: CAISVQQGPYGYTF.

The chain links TRBV19 to TRBJ2-7; 9 bases align to TRBD2. This CDR3 comprises 17 residues. Trimming cost V 3 bases and J 2 bases; bases outside gene matches: 11. CDR1 and CDR2 (germline): LNHDA, SQIVND (reference sequence). The CDR3 here is CASSITILAGSTYEQYF. The CDR3 nucleotides are TGTGCCAGTAGTATCACGATTCTAGCGGGATCGACCTACGAGCAGTACTTC.

The chain employs TRBV25-1 and TRBJ1-6, with D possibly being TRBD1 (5 bases). The CDR3 has 16 amino acids. The V end was cut by 1 base, the J end by 5 bases, with 12 bases between. Germline V gives CDR1 MGHDK, CDR2 SYGVNS. In DNA, the CDR3 is TGTGCCAGCAGTGAATTCCAGGGTGTAGATAATTCACCCCTCCACTTT. Translation: CASSEFQGVDNSPLHF.

The rearrangement links TRBV4-2 to TRBJ2-5; D could derive from TRBD1 or TRBD2 (5 bases each). Trimming shortened V by 3 bases and J by 5 bases, and 16 bases separated the two germline ends. CDR1 and CDR2 from the germline V gene are LGHNA and YNFKEQ. The CDR3 has 15 residues. As DNA, the CDR3 is TGTGCCAGCAGCCAGCCCGGGGCCGTCTCCGAGACCCAGTACTTC. Its protein product is CASSQPGAVSETQYF.

This chain links TRBV6-6 with TRBJ1-1; D gene uncertain. CDR1 and CDR2 (germline): MNHNY, SVGAGI (reference sequence). This CDR3 spans 13 amino acids. The V and J ends lost 7 bases and 6 bases respectively, with 15 bases between them. The CDR3 DNA sequence: TGTGCCAGCACCCCGGGGTTACTCGCTGAAGCTTTCTTT. Protein product: CASTPGLLAEAFF.

This clone appeared a single time. The rearrangement links TRBV29-1 to TRBJ1-2, with D possibly being TRBD1 (6 bases). V was clipped by 6 bases and J by 1 base, with 18 bases between them. The germline CDR1 and CDR2 sequences are SQVTM and ANQGSEA. This CDR3 contains 15 residues. As DNA, the CDR3 is TGCAGCGTGGGAGCCGGGACACCCATTAACTATGGCTACACCTTC. As protein: CSVGAGTPINYGYTF.

The chain combines TRBV6-1 with TRBJ1-4, with a tentative D call TRBD1 (5 bases). The CDR3 runs 14 residues. Per germline, CDR1 MNHNS and CDR2 SASEGT. V lost 2 bases and J 8 bases, leaving 12 bases between the germline ends. The chain's CDR3 is CASSEWGSSEKLFF. As DNA, the CDR3 is TGTGCCAGCAGTGAATGGGGGAGCAGCGAAAAACTGTTTTTT.

This chain uses TRBV6-5 with TRBJ2-3; possibly TRBD2 for D (6 bases). Germline lookup yields CDR1 MNHEY and CDR2 SVGAGI. There are 15 residues in the CDR3. V lost 2 bases, J lost 0 bases, and 9 bases lay in between. The CDR3 protein is CASSYLGGSTDTQYF. The CDR3 bases are TGTGCCAGCAGTTACCTGGGAGGCAGCACAGATACGCAGTATTTT.

V usage is TRBV3-1 (or the pseudogene TRBV3-2) and J usage is TRBJ2-2; TRBD1 might be the D (6 bases). The CDR3 runs 16 residues. Germline CDR1 reads LGHDT; CDR2 reads YNNKEL (reference sequence). Trimming pared 0 bases from V and 2 bases from J, leaving 10 bases between. This CDR3 reads CASSQEPGHNTGELFF. The CDR3 DNA sequence: TGTGCCAGCAGCCAAGAACCGGGACACAACACCGGGGAGCTGTTTTTT.

The gene calls are TRBV7-2 and TRBJ2-7; TRBD2 matches at 10 bases. V gave up 4 bases and J gave up 2 bases; unmatched junction bases: 5. The CDR3 consists of 15 residues. Germline CDR1 SGHTA, CDR2 FQGNSA. CDR3 bases: TGTGCCAGCAGCTCAGCCGGGACTAGCGCCTACGAGCAGTACTTC. This gives the protein CASSSAGTSAYEQYF.

The CDR3 loop reads CSVPRSSGELFF. The CDR3 coding sequence is TGCAGCGTCCCTCGTTCCTCCGGGGAGCTGTTTTTT. The chain is built from TRBV29-1 and TRBJ2-2; D ambiguous. V lost 6 bases to trimming and J lost 6 bases, with 11 bases between them. This CDR3 spans 12 amino acids. CDR1 SQVTM and CDR2 ANQGSEA come from the germline V gene.

V gene TRBV11-1 combines with J gene TRBJ1-1, with TRBD1 matching 7 bases. This CDR3 spans 15 amino acids. Germline CDR1 reads SGHAT; CDR2 reads FQDESV (reference sequence). After removal of 1 base from V and 2 bases from J, the junction contained 4 bases not matched to a gene. CDR3 DNA sequence: TGTGCCAGCAGCTTAGAGAGGACAGGTAACACTGAAGCTTTCTTT. Encoded protein: CASSLERTGNTEAFF.

The chain employs TRBV6-1 and TRBJ1-1, with a tentative D call TRBD1 (6 bases). The CDR3 is 11 residues long. V was pared by 3 bases and J by 10 bases, with 9 bases between. Per germline, CDR1 MNHNS and CDR2 SASEGT. CDR3 sequence: CASSEGGRAFF. CDR3 DNA: TGTGCCAGCAGTGAGGGGGGCAGAGCTTTCTTT.

This clone was counted between two and nine times. The chain recombines TRBV18 with TRBJ1-4; 7 nucleotides match TRBD1. Germline CDR1 is KGHSH and CDR2 is LQKENI. This CDR3 spans 15 amino acids. The junction had 2 bases not matched to a gene; V was cut back by 2 bases and J by 2 bases. CDR3 loop: CASSPKGATNEKLFF. CDR3 sequence (DNA): TGTGCCAGCTCACCAAAGGGGGCTACTAATGAAAAACTGTTTTTT.

This clone occurred once. J is TRBJ2-7 and V is TRBV5-1; TRBD2 matches at 10 bases. Germline CDR1 reads SGHRS; CDR2 reads YFSETQ. The CDR3 loop spans 18 amino acids. With V trimmed by 4 bases and J by 3 bases, 16 bases remained unmatched. CDR3 nucleotides: TGCGCCAGCAGCCTCAGGTCTAGCGGGAGCATGGGTCACTACGAGCAGTACTTC. As protein: CASSLRSSGSMGHYEQYF.

The chain joins TRBV3-1 (or the pseudogene TRBV3-2) to TRBJ2-7, with 11 bases that match TRBD2. J lost 3 bases, V lost 3 bases, and 1 base had no gene match. This CDR3 comprises 14 residues. Germline CDR1 reads LGHDT; CDR2 reads YNNKEL (reference sequence). In DNA, the CDR3 is TGTGCCAGCAGCCACCTAGCGGGGGGCTACGAGCAGTACTTC. Amino acids: CASSHLAGGYEQYF.

The V call is TRBV7-3, the J call TRBJ2-3, with D unclear. Germline V gives CDR1 SGHTA, CDR2 FQGTGA. Trimming left V 5 bases short and J 5 bases short, with 20 bases between. This CDR3 region has 16 residues. The DNA of the CDR3 is TGTGCCAGCAGCCCCGGTAAACGACTGTCCGGAGATACGCAGTATTTT. This codes for CASSPGKRLSGDTQYF.

The chain combines TRBV28 with TRBJ1-4, with D possibly matching TRBD1 (5 bases). The V and J ends lost 3 bases and 4 bases respectively, with 15 bases between them. CDR3 size: 16 residues. CDR1 and CDR2 (germline): MDHEN, SYDVKM. The CDR3 reads CASSFGEGRLNEKLFF. CDR3 nucleotides: TGTGCCAGCAGTTTCGGGGAGGGGCGGCTTAATGAAAAACTGTTTTTT.

V gene TRBV6-2 or TRBV6-3 combines with J gene TRBJ2-7, with 7 bases aligning to TRBD1. The trim removed 0 bases at V and 3 bases at J, leaving 11 bases unmatched. Germline CDR1 MNHEY, CDR2 SVGEGT. This CDR3 contains 17 residues. The CDR3 DNA follows: TGTGCCAGCAGTTACTCGCCTCACAGGGGTAAAGGCTACGAGCAGTACTTC. This translates into CASSYSPHRGKGYEQYF.

The chain is built from TRBV29-1 and TRBJ1-1; 8 bases are a match to TRBD1. The CDR3 consists of 14 residues. Looked up from germline, CDR1 is SQVTM and CDR2 is ANQGSEA. J was trimmed by 1 base and V by 4 bases; bases with no gene match: 5. The CDR3, as DNA: TGCAGCGTTGGGCAGGGGGCTAGGAACACTGAAGCTTTCTTT. It encodes CSVGQGARNTEAFF.

The table lists this clone with a count of one. The chain links TRBV19 to TRBJ1-1; D is unclear. Germline V gene sequence: CDR1 LNHDA, CDR2 SQIVND (reference sequence). The CDR3 loop spans 14 amino acids. V lost 4 bases and J lost 1, with 10 bases in between. In DNA, the CDR3 is TGTGCCAGTAGTAGGTGGGATGGGAACACTGAAGCTTTCTTT. Residues: CASSRWDGNTEAFF.

The rearrangement joins TRBV18 to TRBJ2-1; D unresolved. The CDR3 extends over 15 amino acids. V shed 3 bases and J shed 4 bases, with 13 bases lying between them. CDR1 and CDR2 (germline): KGHSH, LQKENI. The CDR3 loop is CASSPSFGEYNEQFF. The CDR3 DNA follows: TGTGCCAGCTCACCCTCGTTTGGGGAATACAATGAGCAGTTCTTC.

The chain recombines TRBV9 with TRBJ1-4; D remains unclear. V gave up 5 bases and J gave up 4 bases, with 6 bases separating them. Germline lookup yields CDR1 SGDLS and CDR2 YYNGEE. CDR3 length: 12 amino acids. The CDR3 region has the DNA TGTGCCAGCAGTGACTTTAATGAAAAACTGTTTTTT. Translation gives CASSDFNEKLFF.

The V and J genes are TRBV11-2 and TRBJ2-2; weak D call: TRBD2 (5 bases). Germline assignment: CDR1 SGHAT and CDR2 FQNNGV. The V gene lost 4 bases and the J gene lost 6 bases, with 18 bases spanning the gap. The CDR3 contains 16 residues. The CDR3 nucleotides are TGTGCCAGCAGCTCGAACACCCAGCGGTGGTCCGGGGAGCTGTTTTTT. Translated: CASSSNTQRWSGELFF.

V usage is TRBV14 and J usage is TRBJ2-2; D is unclear. Trimming stripped 4 bases from V and 3 bases from J, with 9 bases between. In germline, CDR1 is SGHDN, CDR2 FVKESK. CDR3 length equals 14 residues. CDR3 bases: TGTGCCAGCAGCCCGAACTGGGACACCGGGGAGCTGTTTTTT. It encodes CASSPNWDTGELFF.